The rows below give T cell receptor beta chains drawn from one sample of a study of T cell responses to AZD1222 COVID-19 vaccine. Only in-frame clones appear in the TCRdb table, and some are missing; sequencing was by immunoSEQ multiplex PCR. This table has 150,000 to 200,000 clones, over 90% appearing once. The input for sequencing was peripheral blood, taken on day 0 of AZD1222 vaccination. These receptors came from an adult in good health. Each CDR3 is given with its conserved first and last residue. D genes are given only for firm matches. The size of a clone is reported for some rows only, either as once, few or many, or as a class for expanded clones.

clone_size: NA
d_call: NA
v_call: TRBV19
j_call: TRBJ1-3
cdr3_nt: TGTGCCAGTAGTATCGCCAGGGGATTCTCTGGAAACACCATATATTTT
cdr3_aa: CASSIARGFSGNTIYF

clone_size: NA
d_call: NA
v_call: TRBV6-5
j_call: TRBJ1-4
cdr3_nt: TGTGCCAGCATTCCGCAGGAGAATGAAAAACTGTTTTTT
cdr3_aa: CASIPQENEKLFF

clone_size: NA
d_call: TRBD1
v_call: TRBV2
j_call: TRBJ2-7
cdr3_nt: TGTGCCAGCAGTGAAGCCCCGACAGGGTTAACCTACGAGCAGTACTTC
cdr3_aa: CASSEAPTGLTYEQYF

clone_size: NA
d_call: TRBD2
v_call: TRBV5-1
j_call: TRBJ2-2
cdr3_nt: TGCGCCAGCAGCTTTCTTGCGCTAGCGGGGGCCGAGAACACCGGGGAGCTGTTTTTT
cdr3_aa: CASSFLALAGAENTGELFF

clone_size: NA
d_call: NA
v_call: TRBV6-5
j_call: TRBJ1-1
cdr3_nt: TGTGCCAGCAGTTACGGCAGGAGAGGGAACACTGAAGCTTTCTTT
cdr3_aa: CASSYGRRGNTEAFF

clone_size: NA
d_call: NA
v_call: TRBV10-1
j_call: TRBJ1-2
cdr3_nt: TGCGCCAGCAGTGAGTCGACGGGTTATGGCTACACCTTC
cdr3_aa: CASSESTGYGYTF

clone_size: NA
d_call: NA
v_call: TRBV29-1
j_call: TRBJ1-1
cdr3_nt: TGCAGCGTTGAAGCCTTAGATAGGGCCGCTGAAGCTTTCTTT
cdr3_aa: CSVEALDRAAEAFF

clone_size: NA
d_call: NA
v_call: TRBV4-1
j_call: TRBJ2-2
cdr3_nt: TGCGCCAGCAGCCAAGAGGAATCCGGGGAGCTGTTTTTT
cdr3_aa: CASSQEESGELFF

clone_size: NA
d_call: TRBD2
v_call: TRBV20-1
j_call: TRBJ2-1
cdr3_nt: TGCAGTGCTAGTAGCGGGAGTGGGCCCAATGAGCAGTTCTTC
cdr3_aa: CSASSGSGPNEQFF

clone_size: once
d_call: TRBD1
v_call: TRBV7-2
j_call: TRBJ1-2
cdr3_nt: TGTGCCAGCAGCTCTGGACAGGGCTACGCTAACTATGGCTACACCTTC
cdr3_aa: CASSSGQGYANYGYTF

clone_size: NA
d_call: NA
v_call: TRBV12-1
j_call: TRBJ2-3
cdr3_nt: TGTGCCAGCAGCTCCCGCGGGCTAGCGGGGGCGTACACAGATACGCAGTATTTT
cdr3_aa: CASSSRGLAGAYTDTQYF

clone_size: NA
d_call: NA
v_call: TRBV29-1
j_call: TRBJ2-3
cdr3_nt: TGCAGCGTTGAAGGGGGAGGCGCAGATACGCAGTATTTT
cdr3_aa: CSVEGGGADTQYF

clone_size: NA
d_call: TRBD2
v_call: TRBV27
j_call: TRBJ2-2
cdr3_nt: TGTGCCAGCAGTCCAACGAGCCCGGGGGGACTGAACACCGGGGAGCTGTTTTTT
cdr3_aa: CASSPTSPGGLNTGELFF

clone_size: NA
d_call: NA
v_call: TRBV7-2
j_call: TRBJ1-1
cdr3_nt: TGTGCCAGCAGCCCTAGCCTAATCGCCGCGAACACTGAAGCTTTCTTT
cdr3_aa: CASSPSLIAANTEAFF

clone_size: NA
d_call: NA
v_call: TRBV6-5
j_call: TRBJ1-6
cdr3_nt: TGTGCCAGCAGTTTAGCACACCCGGAGATTGCACCCCTCCACTTT
cdr3_aa: CASSLAHPEIAPLHF

clone_size: NA
d_call: NA
v_call: TRBV5-1
j_call: TRBJ1-2
cdr3_nt: TGCGCCAGCAGCTTACGGGAGTCTAACTATGGCTACACCTTC
cdr3_aa: CASSLRESNYGYTF

clone_size: NA
d_call: NA
v_call: TRBV2
j_call: TRBJ1-5
cdr3_nt: TGTGCCAGCAGGCATGGACAGACTAGCAATCAGCCCCAGCATTTT
cdr3_aa: CASRHGQTSNQPQHF

clone_size: once
d_call: NA
v_call: TRBV5-1
j_call: TRBJ2-7
cdr3_nt: TGCGCCAGCAGGCCCCAACCGACAGGTTCCTACGAGCAGTACTTC
cdr3_aa: CASRPQPTGSYEQYF

clone_size: NA
d_call: NA
v_call: TRBV29-1
j_call: TRBJ1-2
cdr3_nt: TGCAGCGTTAACAGGATGGAGCCCTATGGCTACACCTTC
cdr3_aa: CSVNRMEPYGYTF

clone_size: NA
d_call: NA
v_call: TRBV30
j_call: TRBJ1-1
cdr3_nt: TGTGCCTGGAGTACGACAGGGAACACTGAAGCTTTCTTT
cdr3_aa: CAWSTTGNTEAFF

clone_size: NA
d_call: NA
v_call: TRBV30
j_call: TRBJ1-5
cdr3_nt: TGTGCCTGGAGTGCGGAACGTTTGTCCTCCCTTAGCAATCAGCCCCAGCATTTT
cdr3_aa: CAWSAERLSSLSNQPQHF

clone_size: NA
d_call: TRBD1
v_call: TRBV7-8
j_call: TRBJ2-7
cdr3_nt: TGTGCCAGCAGCCCCACCTCCTCCCTGACAGGGGGCTTCTACGAGCAGTACTTC
cdr3_aa: CASSPTSSLTGGFYEQYF

clone_size: NA
d_call: NA
v_call: TRBV11-2
j_call: TRBJ1-1
cdr3_nt: TGTGCCAGCAGCTCCCTGGGCGGTACTGAAGCTTTCTTT
cdr3_aa: CASSSLGGTEAFF

clone_size: NA
d_call: TRBD1
v_call: TRBV7-8
j_call: TRBJ1-2
cdr3_nt: TGTGCCAGCATCTCGACAGGGATGAATGGCTACACCTTC
cdr3_aa: CASISTGMNGYTF

clone_size: NA
d_call: NA
v_call: TRBV6-5
j_call: TRBJ1-1
cdr3_nt: TGTGCCAGCAGTTTCCAGGGAGGGAAAGCTTTCTTT
cdr3_aa: CASSFQGGKAFF

clone_size: NA
d_call: TRBD1
v_call: TRBV10-3
j_call: TRBJ2-7
cdr3_nt: TGTGCCATCAGTGAGAGGGACAGGGGACCCTACGAGCAGTACTTC
cdr3_aa: CAISERDRGPYEQYF

clone_size: NA
d_call: NA
v_call: TRBV28
j_call: TRBJ1-1
cdr3_nt: TGTGCCAGCAGTTTAATACAGGGGAACACTGAAGCTTTCTTT
cdr3_aa: CASSLIQGNTEAFF

clone_size: NA
d_call: NA
v_call: TRBV12-3/TRBV12-4
j_call: TRBJ2-5
cdr3_nt: TGTGCCAGCAGCGCGCGGGAGACCCAGTACTTC
cdr3_aa: CASSARETQYF

clone_size: NA
d_call: NA
v_call: TRBV4-1
j_call: TRBJ1-2
cdr3_nt: TGCGCCAGCAGCCAAAGAACAGGGAACGTAACAAGGCCTTATGGCTACACCTTC
cdr3_aa: CASSQRTGNVTRPYGYTF

clone_size: NA
d_call: NA
v_call: TRBV6-5
j_call: TRBJ1-4
cdr3_nt: TGTGCCAGCAGTTACAGCCGGAATGATGAAAAACTGTTTTTT
cdr3_aa: CASSYSRNDEKLFF

clone_size: NA
d_call: NA
v_call: TRBV2
j_call: TRBJ1-4
cdr3_nt: TGTGCCAGCAGTGAAGGTTCGGGGCTCACTAATGAAAAACTGTTTTTT
cdr3_aa: CASSEGSGLTNEKLFF

clone_size: NA
d_call: NA
v_call: TRBV19
j_call: TRBJ2-7
cdr3_nt: TGTGCCAGTAGTGGGGCAGGGGGGGCCTACGAGCAGTACTTC
cdr3_aa: CASSGAGGAYEQYF

clone_size: NA
d_call: NA
v_call: TRBV5-4
j_call: TRBJ1-2
cdr3_nt: TGTGCCAGCAGCCCTTACGGGGGGCAGGAGTATGGCTACACCTTC
cdr3_aa: CASSPYGGQEYGYTF

clone_size: once
d_call: NA
v_call: TRBV5-6
j_call: TRBJ2-1
cdr3_nt: TGTGCCAGCAGCCTCCTGTCGGGAGAGGGTCTAAATGAGCAGTTCTTC
cdr3_aa: CASSLLSGEGLNEQFF

clone_size: once
d_call: TRBD1
v_call: TRBV5-1
j_call: TRBJ1-2
cdr3_nt: TGCGCCAGCAGCTTGGCTTCGCGGGACAGCGGTGGCTACACCTTC
cdr3_aa: CASSLASRDSGGYTF

clone_size: NA
d_call: TRBD1
v_call: TRBV24-1
j_call: TRBJ2-1
cdr3_nt: TGTGCCACCAGTGACCCCGGGACAGGTCGGGGTGAGCAGTTCTTC
cdr3_aa: CATSDPGTGRGEQFF

clone_size: NA
d_call: NA
v_call: TRBV6-5
j_call: TRBJ1-1
cdr3_nt: TGTGCCAGCACCCAAGCTTGGGGGAGCACTGAAGCTTTCTTT
cdr3_aa: CASTQAWGSTEAFF

clone_size: NA
d_call: TRBD1
v_call: TRBV6-5
j_call: TRBJ1-2
cdr3_nt: TGTGCCAGCAGTTACTCGAAGACAGGGGGCGCGGCGAGGACCTTC
cdr3_aa: CASSYSKTGGAARTF